This entry lists 3 T cell receptor beta chains sequenced from one sample in a study of long-term antiretroviral therapy in people with HIV. Samples were assayed with immunoSEQ v3.0 at survey level. Method: immunoSEQ multiplex PCR; TCRdb's copy keeps in-frame clones and lacks some. The table has about 17,000 clones, 65% to 85% seen once. The source material was unsorted PBMCs, sampled around 2.5 years before starting antiretroviral therapy. The receptors shown here come from a woman aged 45 to 65 with HIV.

V usage is TRBV5-1 and J usage is TRBJ2-6; D is perhaps TRBD1 (5 bases). V gave up 3 bases and J gave up 2 bases, with 12 bases separating them. In germline, CDR1 is SGHRS, CDR2 YFSETQ. The CDR3 length is 16 residues. CDR3 nucleotide sequence: TGCGCCAGCAGCTGGGATACGACAGCTGGGGCCAACGTCCTGACTTTC. It specifies CASSWDTTAGANVLTF.

V usage is TRBV7-8 and J usage is TRBJ2-3; D ambiguous. The CDR3 covers 13 residues. V shed 3 bases and J shed 6 bases, with 10 bases lying between them. CDR1 is SGHVS and CDR2 is FQNEAQ in the germline V gene. CDR3 DNA sequence: TGTGCCAGCAGCTTGGGCGTTGATGATACGCAGTATTTT. Its translation: CASSLGVDDTQYF.

The J gene is TRBJ2-7, the V gene TRBV30; tentative D call: TRBD2 (6 bases). Trimming took 4 bases from V and 6 from J, leaving 16 bases between them. This CDR3 comprises 13 residues. Germline V lookup: CDR1 GTSNPN, CDR2 SVGIG (reference sequence). The CDR3 here is CAWNLQAGSEQYF. In nucleotides, the CDR3 is TGTGCCTGGAACCTTCAGGCGGGATCCGAGCAGTACTTC.